What follows are 27 T cell receptor beta chains derived from one specimen sequenced in a study of blood T cells in healthy people across ages. A sample-barcoded 5' primer and a J-beta primer mix were used in a second PCR of about 6 to 12 cycles. Each CDR3 protein gets one entry after TCRdb re-called the 5' RACE reads with MiXCR. The sample lists over a million distinct CDR3 sequences, 35% to 55% occurring once. Specimen: blood. Every receptor here comes from a woman aged 55-70 years in good health.

This clonotype was seen a few times. V is TRBV2 and J is TRBJ2-1; D is perhaps TRBD1 or TRBD2 (5 bases each). Germline CDR1 is SNHLY and CDR2 is FYNNEI. V was trimmed by 7 bases and J by 5 bases, leaving 15 bases between them. The length of the CDR3 is 14 residues. The CDR3 DNA follows: TGTGCCAGCACCCTCGGGACCCCAAACAATGAGCAGTTCTTC. Amino acids: CASTLGTPNNEQFF.

The chain is built from TRBV6-5 and TRBJ2-7, with a tentative D call TRBD2 (5 bases). The DNA end favors TRBJ2-4, so the J call may be wrong. This CDR3 is built from 12 residues. Germline V gene data show CDR1 as MNHEY and CDR2 as SVGAGI. CDR3 in amino acids: CASTITRNIQYF. In DNA, the CDR3 is TGTGCCAGCACCATCACTAGGAACATTCAGTACTTC.

The chain has TRBV6-2 or TRBV6-3 and TRBJ2-7; 8 bases line up with TRBD1. CDR3 length: 16 amino acids. Germline V CDR1 and CDR2: MNHEY, SVGEGT. Trimming cost V 4 bases and J 0 bases; bases outside gene matches: 8. CDR3 sequence reads: CASSLGRGRSSYEQYF. The CDR3, as DNA: TGTGCCAGCAGTTTGGGCAGGGGGCGAAGCTCCTACGAGCAGTACTTC.

The chain has TRBV13 and TRBJ2-3; TRBD2 matches 9 bases. With 3 bases clipped from V and 7 bases from J, the junction kept 5 bases outside the gene matches. The CDR3 is 14 amino acids. CDR1 PRHDT and CDR2 FYEKMQ come from the germline V gene (reference sequence). This CDR3 reads CASSFGTSLNTQYF. The CDR3 nucleotides read TGTGCCAGCAGCTTTGGGACTAGCTTGAATACGCAGTATTTT.

This rearrangement joins TRBV29-1 to TRBJ2-7, with 8 bases aligning to TRBD1. This CDR3 region has 16 residues. V was pared by 4 bases and J by 7 bases, with 18 bases of the junction left unmatched. Germline lookup yields CDR1 SQVTM and CDR2 ANQGSEA. The CDR3 coding sequence is TGCAGCGTTGCGTCCAGGGGGCGGGGAACCTACAATGAGCAGTACTTC. This encodes CSVASRGRGTYNEQYF.

With regard to this clonotype: One end of the junction fails to match germline, which may point to a read error. V and J are TRBV25-1 and TRBJ2-1; possible D gene TRBD1, 5 bases. The CDR3 spans 17 residues. The V gene's germline CDR1 is MGHDK and CDR2 SYGVNS. DNA for the CDR3: TGTGCCAGCGGTGAAGGGGTAGGGTCTGGGGCCTACAATGAGCAGTTCTTC. Protein sequence: CASGEGVGSGAYNEQFF.

The chain recombines TRBV28 with TRBJ2-1; 10 nucleotides align to TRBD2. The CDR3 extends over 17 amino acids. V trimming: 7 bases; J trimming: 2 bases; junction bases outside the gene matches: 11. Germline V gene data show CDR1 as MDHEN and CDR2 as SYDVKM. CDR3 amino acids: CASTPTMTSGPYNEQFF. The DNA for the CDR3 is TGTGCCAGCACCCCCACGATGACTAGCGGGCCCTACAATGAGCAGTTCTTC.

The rearrangement joins TRBV5-1 to TRBJ1-2, with 7 bases lining up with TRBD1. The CDR3 loop spans 14 amino acids. CDR1 is SGHRS and CDR2 is YFSETQ in the germline V gene. Trimming at V came to 0 bases and at J to 5 bases, leaving 4 bases not matched to a gene. CDR3 loop: CASSLEGGGYGYTF. CDR3 bases: TGCGCCAGCAGCTTGGAAGGGGGCGGTTATGGCTACACCTTC.

Points on this clonotype: Germline and junction disagree at one end, which may indicate a read error. V is TRBV10-3 and J is TRBJ2-1; D is tentatively TRBD1 or TRBD2 (5 bases each). CDR1 is ENHRY, CDR2 SYGVKD, per germline. The CDR3 totals 17 residues. CDR3 in amino acids: CAISEGTVGPGYNEQFF. CDR3 bases: TGTGCTATCAGTGAGGGCACAGTGGGACCGGGGTACAATGAGCAGTTCTTC.

There are a few counts of this clonotype. J is TRBJ2-5 and V is TRBV20-1; the match to TRBD1 covers 9 bases. The CDR3 loop spans 12 amino acids. Germline values: CDR1 DFQATT, CDR2 SNEGSKA (reference sequence). V lost 6 bases, J lost 5 bases, and 4 bases stayed unmatched. The CDR3 DNA reads TGCAGTGCAGGAGGGACAGGGGAGACCCAGTACTTC. Translation: CSAGGTGETQYF.

V usage is TRBV6-5 and J usage is TRBJ2-7; TRBD2 matches 8 bases. V shed 0 bases, J shed 4 bases, and the junction held 14 bases outside the gene matches. Germline values: CDR1 MNHEY, CDR2 SVGAGI. The CDR3 has 18 amino acids. CDR3 in DNA: TGTGCCAGCAGTTACTCGAGATTGTCCGGGAGGGCCTTATACGAGCAGTACTTC. Residues: CASSYSRLSGRALYEQYF.

In the case of this clonotype: A junction end diverges from the germline sequence, so it may reflect a read error. The chain carries TRBV20-1 and TRBJ2-7; 10 bases align to TRBD1. Per the germline V gene, CDR1 is DFQATT and CDR2 is SNEGSKA (reference sequence). The CDR3 sequence is 15 residues long. The CDR3 DNA sequence: TGCGGTGCTCCAGACCCGGGACAGGGGATCTACGAGCAGTACTTC. Amino acids: CGAPDPGQGIYEQYF.

CDR3 loop: CASSQDRTSVSGEQYF. CDR3 nucleotide sequence: TGTGCCAGCAGCCAAGATAGGACTAGCGTCTCTGGTGAGCAGTACTTC. This chain connects TRBV14 to TRBJ2-5; 9 bases align to TRBD2. This CDR3 spans 16 amino acids. Trimming cost V 0 bases and J 11 bases; bases outside gene matches: 13. Germline V gene sequence: CDR1 SGHDN, CDR2 FVKESK.

V gene TRBV5-6 combines with J gene TRBJ2-5; 7 bases map to TRBD1. Germline values: CDR1 SGHDT, CDR2 YYEEEE. The V and J ends lost 4 bases and 11 bases, in that order; junction bases with no gene match: 17. The CDR3 runs to 15 residues. The CDR3 protein is CASSGRQGRGGEQYF. The CDR3 bases are TGTGCCAGCAGCGGTCGACAGGGACGGGGTGGGGAGCAGTACTTC.

Points on this clonotype: The junction does not match germline at one end; this may be a read error. The chain combines TRBV15 with TRBJ1-2; the D gene is possibly TRBD1 (6 bases). The CDR3 consists of 15 residues. Germline CDR1 and CDR2: LNHNV and YYDKDF (reference sequence). The CDR3: CATSRTEDGRDGCTF. CDR3 DNA sequence: TGTGCCACCAGTCGGACAGAGGACGGCAGGGATGGCTGCACCTTC.

The chain links TRBV12-3 or TRBV12-4 to TRBJ2-5; TRBD1 matches 8 bases. Trimming cost V 5 bases and J 3 bases; bases outside gene matches: 5. The CDR3 loop spans 14 amino acids. In nucleotides, the CDR3 is TGTGCCAGCAGTGTGACAGGGGAGGAAGAGACCCAGTACTTC. Translating gives CASSVTGEEETQYF.

This sequence joins TRBV6-5 and TRBJ1-4; no reliable D call. The CDR3 contains 15 residues. Trimming left V 0 bases short and J 3 bases short, with 8 bases between. From germline, CDR1 is MNHEY and CDR2 SVGAGI. Written as DNA, the CDR3 is TGTGCCAGCAGTTACTCCGCAGATGCTAATGAAAAACTGTTTTTT. The encoded protein is CASSYSADANEKLFF.

The chain links TRBV5-1 to TRBJ2-5; D unresolved. CDR1 and CDR2 from the germline V gene are SGHRS and YFSETQ. The CDR3 has 13 residues. Trimming left V 4 bases short and J 4 bases short, with 11 bases between. The CDR3 DNA is TGCGCCAGCAGCCCCAGGAATGGAGAGACCCAGTACTTC. Protein product: CASSPRNGETQYF.

This chain joins TRBV20-1 and TRBJ2-2; a weak D match, TRBD2 (5 bases). Trimming took off 6 bases at V and 6 bases at J, with 26 bases between the two ends. The CDR3 length is 17 residues. The germline V gene encodes CDR1 DFQATT and CDR2 SNEGSKA (reference sequence). The DNA of the CDR3 is TGCAGTGCCACCTCAAACTTTCTAGTGGGAGTGGCCGGGGAGCTGTTTTTT. The encoded protein is CSATSNFLVGVAGELFF.

The V call is TRBV3-1, the J call TRBJ2-3; D unresolved. CDR1 is LGHDT and CDR2 is YNNKEL in the germline V gene (reference sequence). The CDR3 extends over 14 amino acids. V was shortened by 2 bases and J by 0 bases, with 6 bases between the two germline ends. In nucleotides, the CDR3 is TGTGCCAGCAGCCAAACCGCTAGCACAGATACGCAGTATTTT. It encodes CASSQTASTDTQYF.

In this sample, this clonotype turned up once. The V call is TRBV6-1, the J call TRBJ2-1; 11 positions match TRBD2. CDR1 is MNHNS, CDR2 SASEGT, per germline. V trimming: 3 bases; J trimming: 4 bases; junction bases outside the gene matches: 2. The CDR3 runs to 15 residues. This CDR3 reads CASSEGLAVYNEQFF. DNA of the CDR3: TGTGCCAGCAGTGAGGGACTAGCGGTATACAATGAGCAGTTCTTC.

This clonotype was seen a few times. J is TRBJ2-1 and V is TRBV30; 14 positions match TRBD2. Trimming took 2 bases from V and 6 from J; bases not matched to a gene: 3. There are 15 residues in the CDR3. The germline CDR1 and CDR2 sequences are GTSNPN and SVGIG (reference sequence). This chain's CDR3 is CAWSPGLAGVNEQFF. CDR3 DNA: TGTGCCTGGAGTCCGGGACTAGCGGGAGTCAATGAGCAGTTCTTC.

This clonotype was detected a few times. The chain joins TRBV9 to TRBJ2-3; TRBD1 is a possible D gene (6 bases). The V gene's germline CDR1 is SGDLS and CDR2 YYNGEE. The CDR3 is 14 amino acids. Between the trimmed V and J ends, which lost 0 bases and 4 bases, there was a span of 9 bases. CDR3 sequence reads: CASSVGAGADTQYF. CDR3 bases: TGTGCCAGCAGCGTAGGCGCAGGGGCAGATACGCAGTATTTT.

Worth noting for this clonotype: Being one base from a much bigger clone, this may be a read error. The chain couples TRBV29-1 to TRBJ2-7, with D possibly being TRBD2 (6 bases). The CDR3 is 12 amino acids. V dropped 2 bases and J dropped 11 bases, with 16 bases sitting between them. Per the germline V gene, CDR1 is SQVTM and CDR2 is ANQGSEA. The CDR3 DNA sequence: TGCAGCGTTGAAAAGGACGGGGGATCGGAGTACTTC. Its translation is CSVEKDGGSEYF.

CDR3 coding DNA: TGTGCCAGCAGCCCCGACCAATCATCCTACGAGCAGTACTTC. Amino acids: CASSPDQSSYEQYF. The V call is TRBV7-9, the J call TRBJ2-7; D is ambiguous. Germline V CDR1 and CDR2: SEHNR, FQNEAQ (reference sequence). Trimming cost V 5 bases and J 1 base, with 12 bases left between them. The CDR3 covers 14 residues. Variable domain in full (rest from reference TRBV7-9 and TRBJ2-7): DTGVSQNPRHKITKRGQNVTFRCDPISEHNRLYWYRQTLGQGPEFLTYFQNEAQLEKSRLLSDRFSAERPKGSFSTLEIQRTEQGDSAMYLCASSPDQSSYEQYFGPGTRLTVT.

DNA for the CDR3: TGTGCCAGCAGTTGGGGACAGGGGGCGTTGAACACCGGGGAGCTGTTTTTT. This encodes CASSWGQGALNTGELFF. This chain connects TRBV12-3 or TRBV12-4 to TRBJ2-2, with 12 bases matching TRBD1. This CDR3 has 17 residues. Trimming removed 4 bases from V and 1 base from J; junction bases left unmatched: 4.

This clonotype was found a few times. The rearrangement joins TRBV6-4 to TRBJ2-3; 8 positions match TRBD2. CDR3 size: 16 residues. Germline values: CDR1 MRHNA, CDR2 SNTAGT. The V segment lost 5 bases and the J segment 1 base; nucleotides outside the gene matches: 8. Here the CDR3 reads CASSLLSGAGTDTQYF. The CDR3 DNA sequence: TGTGCCAGCAGTCTTCTTAGCGGGGCTGGCACAGATACGCAGTATTTT.